This entry features one T cell receptor (beta chain) sequence. No antigen is known for it. The data are from a study of T-cell reconstitution after alpha-beta-depleted transplantation in children. Study results and caveats: Newly produced T cells mostly accounted for T-cell counts and diversity one year post-transplant. Surviving recipient cells, namely T cells and thymic progenitors, were the source of high day-60 TCRbeta diversity in some patients. Several hundred rapidly expanded clones from non-depleted graft cells reportedly supplied alpha-beta T cells about two months post-transplant.

Preparation of the TCRbeta library involved a method that used unique molecular identifiers. MiXCR, run by TCRdb on the PCR reads, gives a single entry per CDR3 protein. The sample gives about 290,000 distinct CDR3 sequences, 6.5% to 9% of which show up once; approximately 9.6% is in the top ten. The sequences come from peripheral blood, collected 360 days after TCRalphabeta/CD19-depleted stem cell transplant. This clonotype was sampled from a female patient aged 2 to 10 who had a stem cell transplant for Fanconi anemia, so the T cells may come from the graft donor.

CDR3 residues: CASSLSSQDEQYF. CDR3 DNA: TGTGCCAGCAGCTTATCCAGCCAGGACGAGCAGTACTTC. This chain joins TRBV7-9 and TRBJ2-7; no clear D gene. The germline V gene has CDR1 SEHNR and CDR2 FQNEAQ (reference sequence). The CDR3 sequence is 13 residues long. The V end lost 2 bases, the J end lost 5 bases, and 10 bases lay between the germline ends.